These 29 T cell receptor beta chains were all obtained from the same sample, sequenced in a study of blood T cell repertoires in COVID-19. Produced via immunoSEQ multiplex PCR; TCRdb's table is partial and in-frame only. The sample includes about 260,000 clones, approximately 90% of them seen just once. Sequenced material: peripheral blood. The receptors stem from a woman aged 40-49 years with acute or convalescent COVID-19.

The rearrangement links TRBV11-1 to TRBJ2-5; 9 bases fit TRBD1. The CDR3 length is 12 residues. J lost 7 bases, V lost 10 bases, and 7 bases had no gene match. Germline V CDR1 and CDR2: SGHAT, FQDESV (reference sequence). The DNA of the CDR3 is TGTGCCACCGTTCCGGGACAGGGGACCCAGTACTTC. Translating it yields CATVPGQGTQYF.

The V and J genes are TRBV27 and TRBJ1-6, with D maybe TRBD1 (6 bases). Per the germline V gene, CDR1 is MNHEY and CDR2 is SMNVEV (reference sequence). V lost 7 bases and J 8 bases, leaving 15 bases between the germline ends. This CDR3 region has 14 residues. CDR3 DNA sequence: TGTGCCAGCACCCCCCTAGGGGGATATTCACCCCTCCACTTT. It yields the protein CASTPLGGYSPLHF.

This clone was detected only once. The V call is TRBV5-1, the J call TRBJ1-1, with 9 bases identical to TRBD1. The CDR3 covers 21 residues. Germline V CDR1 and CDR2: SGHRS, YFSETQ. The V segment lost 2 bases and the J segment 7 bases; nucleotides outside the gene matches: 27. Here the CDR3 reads CASSFFPPGQGRARGNDEAFF. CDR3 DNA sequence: TGCGCCAGCAGCTTTTTCCCACCGGGACAGGGAAGGGCGCGGGGGAACGATGAAGCTTTCTTT. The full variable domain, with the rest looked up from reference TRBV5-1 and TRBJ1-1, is KAGVTQTPRYLIKTRGQQVTLSCSPISGHRSVSWYQQTPGQGLQFLFEYFSETQRNKGNFPGRFSGRQFSNSRSEMNVSTLELGDSALYLCASSFFPPGQGRARGNDEAFFGQGTRLTVV.

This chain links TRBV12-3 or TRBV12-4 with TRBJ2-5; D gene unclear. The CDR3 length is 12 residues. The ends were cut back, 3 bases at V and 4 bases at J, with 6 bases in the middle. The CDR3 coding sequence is TGTGCCAGCAGTTTTGTATTAGAGACCCAGTACTTC. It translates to CASSFVLETQYF.

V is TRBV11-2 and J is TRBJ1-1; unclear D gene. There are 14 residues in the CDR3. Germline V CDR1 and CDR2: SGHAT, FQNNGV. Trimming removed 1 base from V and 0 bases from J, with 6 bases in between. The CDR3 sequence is CASSLVYLNTEAFF. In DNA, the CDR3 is TGTGCCAGCAGCTTAGTGTACTTGAACACTGAAGCTTTCTTT.

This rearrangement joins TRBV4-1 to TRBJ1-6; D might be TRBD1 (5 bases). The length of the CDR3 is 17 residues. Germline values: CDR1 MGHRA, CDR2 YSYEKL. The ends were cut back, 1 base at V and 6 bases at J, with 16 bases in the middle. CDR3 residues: CASSQAQAGQINSPLHF. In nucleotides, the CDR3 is TGCGCCAGCAGCCAAGCTCAAGCGGGGCAGATTAATTCACCCCTCCACTTT.

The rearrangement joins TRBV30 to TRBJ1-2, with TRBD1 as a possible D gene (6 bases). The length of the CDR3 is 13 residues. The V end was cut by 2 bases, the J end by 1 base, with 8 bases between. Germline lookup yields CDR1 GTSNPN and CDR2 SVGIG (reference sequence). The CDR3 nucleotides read TGTGCCTGGAGTACAGGGCTTAACTATGGCTACACCTTC. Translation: CAWSTGLNYGYTF.

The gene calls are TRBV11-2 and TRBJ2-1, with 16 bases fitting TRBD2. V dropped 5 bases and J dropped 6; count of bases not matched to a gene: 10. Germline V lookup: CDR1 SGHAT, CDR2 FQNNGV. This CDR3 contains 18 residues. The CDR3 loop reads CASSPGLAGGPQINEQFF. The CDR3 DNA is TGTGCCAGCAGCCCGGGACTAGCGGGGGGGCCTCAAATCAATGAGCAGTTCTTC.

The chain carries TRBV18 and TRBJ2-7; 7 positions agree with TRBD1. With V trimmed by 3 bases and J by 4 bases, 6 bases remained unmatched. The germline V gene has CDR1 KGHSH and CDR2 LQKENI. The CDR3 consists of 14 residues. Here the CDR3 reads CASSPAGGGYEQYV. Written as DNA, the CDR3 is TGTGCCAGCTCACCGGCAGGGGGTGGGTACGAGCAGTACGTC.

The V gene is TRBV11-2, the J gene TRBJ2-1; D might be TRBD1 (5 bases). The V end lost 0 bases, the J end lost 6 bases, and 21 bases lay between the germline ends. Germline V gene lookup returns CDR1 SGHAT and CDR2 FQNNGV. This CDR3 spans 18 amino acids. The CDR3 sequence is CASSLDQIRAVGVNEQFF. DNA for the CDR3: TGTGCCAGCAGCTTAGATCAGATCAGGGCAGTCGGTGTCAATGAGCAGTTCTTC. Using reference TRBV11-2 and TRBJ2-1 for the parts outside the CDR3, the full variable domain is EAGVAQSPRYKIIEKRQSVAFWCNPISGHATLYWYQQILGQGPKLLIQFQNNGVVDDSQLPKDRFSAERLKGVDSTLKIQPAKLEDSAVYLCASSLDQIRAVGVNEQFFGPGTRLTVL.

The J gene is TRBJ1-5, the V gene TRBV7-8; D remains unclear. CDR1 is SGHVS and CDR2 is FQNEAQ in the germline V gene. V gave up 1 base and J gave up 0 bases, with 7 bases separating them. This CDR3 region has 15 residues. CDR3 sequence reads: CASSLGRISNQPQHF. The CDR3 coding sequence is TGTGCCAGCAGCTTAGGGAGAATTAGCAATCAGCCCCAGCATTTT. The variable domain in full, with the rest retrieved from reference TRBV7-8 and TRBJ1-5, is GAGVSQSPRYKVAKRGQDVALRCDPISGHVSLFWYQQALGQGPEFLTYFQNEAQLDKSGLPSDRFFAERPEGSVSTLKIQRTQQEDSAVYLCASSLGRISNQPQHFGDGTRLSIL.

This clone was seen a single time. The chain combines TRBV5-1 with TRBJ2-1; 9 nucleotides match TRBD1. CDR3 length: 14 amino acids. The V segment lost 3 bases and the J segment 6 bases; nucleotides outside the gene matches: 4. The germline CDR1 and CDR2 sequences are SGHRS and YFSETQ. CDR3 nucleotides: TGCGCCAGCAGCTATCGACAGGGGGGCAATGAGCAGTTCTTC. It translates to CASSYRQGGNEQFF. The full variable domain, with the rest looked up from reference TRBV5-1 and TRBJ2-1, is KAGVTQTPRYLIKTRGQQVTLSCSPISGHRSVSWYQQTPGQGLQFLFEYFSETQRNKGNFPGRFSGRQFSNSRSEMNVSTLELGDSALYLCASSYRQGGNEQFFGPGTRLTVL.

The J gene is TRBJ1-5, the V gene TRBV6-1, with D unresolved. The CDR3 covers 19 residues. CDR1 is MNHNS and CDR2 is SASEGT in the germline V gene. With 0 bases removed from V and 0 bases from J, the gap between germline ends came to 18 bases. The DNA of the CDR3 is TGTGCCAGCAGTGAAGCGGAGGTTTTTACCGCCTATAGCAATCAGCCCCAGCATTTT. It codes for CASSEAEVFTAYSNQPQHF.

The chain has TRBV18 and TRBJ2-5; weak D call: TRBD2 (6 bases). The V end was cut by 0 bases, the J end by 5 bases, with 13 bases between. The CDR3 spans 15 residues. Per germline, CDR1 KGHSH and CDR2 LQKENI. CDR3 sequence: CASSPPTSQGETQYF. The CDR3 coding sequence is TGTGCCAGCTCACCACCCACTAGCCAAGGGGAGACCCAGTACTTC.

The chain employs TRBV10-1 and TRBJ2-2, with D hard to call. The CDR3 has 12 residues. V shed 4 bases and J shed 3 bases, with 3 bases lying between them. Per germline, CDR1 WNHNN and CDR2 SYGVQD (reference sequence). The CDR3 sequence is CASSGDTGELFF. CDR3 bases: TGCGCCAGCAGTGGAGACACCGGGGAGCTGTTTTTT.

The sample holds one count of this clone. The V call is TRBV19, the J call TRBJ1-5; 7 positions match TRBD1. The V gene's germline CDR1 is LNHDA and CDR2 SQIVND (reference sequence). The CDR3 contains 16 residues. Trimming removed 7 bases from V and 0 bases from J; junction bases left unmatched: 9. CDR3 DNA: TGTGCCAGTAATGGTTACAGGGGAACTAGCAATCAGCCCCAGCATTTT. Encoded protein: CASNGYRGTSNQPQHF.

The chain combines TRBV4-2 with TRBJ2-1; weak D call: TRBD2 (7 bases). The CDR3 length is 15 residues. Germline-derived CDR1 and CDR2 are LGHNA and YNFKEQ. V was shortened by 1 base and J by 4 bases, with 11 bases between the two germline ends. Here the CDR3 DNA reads TGTGCCAGCAGCCAAGCGGGGGGCCTATACAATGAGCAGTTCTTC. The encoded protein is CASSQAGGLYNEQFF.

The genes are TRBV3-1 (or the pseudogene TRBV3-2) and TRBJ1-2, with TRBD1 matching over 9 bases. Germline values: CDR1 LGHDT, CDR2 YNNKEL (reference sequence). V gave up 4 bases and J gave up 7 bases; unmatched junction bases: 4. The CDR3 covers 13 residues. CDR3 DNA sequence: TGTGCCAGCAGCCCCGGGACAGGGAGTGGCTACACCTTC. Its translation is CASSPGTGSGYTF.

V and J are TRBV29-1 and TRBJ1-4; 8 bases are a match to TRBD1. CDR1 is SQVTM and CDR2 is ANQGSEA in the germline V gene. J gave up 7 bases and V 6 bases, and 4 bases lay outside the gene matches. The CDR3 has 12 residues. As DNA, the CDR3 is TGCAGCGTCCAGGGGGCGAGTGAAAAACTGTTTTTT. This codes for CSVQGASEKLFF. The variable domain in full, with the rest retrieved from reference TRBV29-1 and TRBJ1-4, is SAVISQKPSRDICQRGTSLTIQCQVDSQVTMMFWYRQQPGQSLTLIATANQGSEATYESGFVIDKFPISRPNLTFSTLTVSNMSPEDSSIYLCSVQGASEKLFFGSGTQLSVL.

CDR3 sequence: CATSDPGGTDTQYF. Here the CDR3 DNA reads TGTGCCACCAGTGATCCGGGGGGCACAGATACGCAGTATTTT. This rearrangement joins TRBV24-1 to TRBJ2-3, with D possibly being TRBD2 (6 bases). Germline CDR1 is KGHDR and CDR2 is SFDVKD. This CDR3 spans 14 amino acids. V lost 3 bases and J lost 1, with 7 bases in between.

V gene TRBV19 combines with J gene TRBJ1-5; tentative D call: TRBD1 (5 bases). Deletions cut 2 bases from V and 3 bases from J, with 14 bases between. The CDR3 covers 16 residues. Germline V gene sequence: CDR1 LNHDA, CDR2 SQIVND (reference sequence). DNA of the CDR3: TGTGCCAGTAGTATACTCGGTTTGACAGCCAATCAGCCCCAGCATTTT. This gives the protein CASSILGLTANQPQHF.

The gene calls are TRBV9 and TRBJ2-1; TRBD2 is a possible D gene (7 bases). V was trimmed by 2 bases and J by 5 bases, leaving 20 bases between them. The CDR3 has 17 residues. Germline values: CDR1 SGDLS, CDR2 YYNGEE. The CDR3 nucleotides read TGTGCCAGCAGCGTCCGTGGTGGGGGGGCCCCCAACAATGAGCAGTTCTTC. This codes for CASSVRGGGAPNNEQFF.

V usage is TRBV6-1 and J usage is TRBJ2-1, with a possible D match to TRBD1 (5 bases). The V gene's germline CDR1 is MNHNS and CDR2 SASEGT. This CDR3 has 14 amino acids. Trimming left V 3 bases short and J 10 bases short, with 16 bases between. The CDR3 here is CASSEGRPPQEQFF. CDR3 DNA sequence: TGTGCCAGCAGTGAGGGGCGGCCCCCTCAGGAGCAGTTCTTC.

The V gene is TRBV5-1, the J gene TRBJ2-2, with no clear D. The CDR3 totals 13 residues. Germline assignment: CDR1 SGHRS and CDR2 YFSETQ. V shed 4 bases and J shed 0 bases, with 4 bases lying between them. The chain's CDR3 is CASSLPNTGELFF. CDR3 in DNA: TGCGCCAGCAGCCTTCCGAACACCGGGGAGCTGTTTTTT.

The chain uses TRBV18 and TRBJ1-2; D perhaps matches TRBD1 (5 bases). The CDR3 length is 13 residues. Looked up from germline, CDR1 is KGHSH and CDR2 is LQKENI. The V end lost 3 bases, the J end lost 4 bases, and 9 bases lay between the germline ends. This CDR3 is CASSPSTAYGYTF. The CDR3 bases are TGTGCCAGCTCACCCTCGACAGCCTATGGCTACACCTTC.

The DNA for the CDR3 is TGTGCCACCAGCAGAGATTTCGGGGAGTATACTGGAAACACCATATATTTT. Translation gives CATSRDFGEYTGNTIYF. The genes are TRBV15 and TRBJ1-3; D not resolved. The CDR3 totals 17 residues. Trimming shortened V by 0 bases and J by 2 bases, and 14 bases separated the two germline ends. Looked up from germline, CDR1 is LNHNV and CDR2 is YYDKDF (reference sequence).

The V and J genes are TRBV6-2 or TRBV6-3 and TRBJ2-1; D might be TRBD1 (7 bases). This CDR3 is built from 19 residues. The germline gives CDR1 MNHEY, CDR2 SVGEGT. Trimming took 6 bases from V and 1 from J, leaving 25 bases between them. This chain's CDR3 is CASSDLMRDRVGSYNEQFF. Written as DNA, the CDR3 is TGTGCCAGCAGCGATCTAATGCGGGACAGAGTAGGATCCTACAATGAGCAGTTCTTC.

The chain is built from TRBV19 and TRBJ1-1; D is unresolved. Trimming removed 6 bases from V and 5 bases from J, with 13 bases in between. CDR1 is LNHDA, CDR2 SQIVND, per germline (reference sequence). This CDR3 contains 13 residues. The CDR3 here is CASRTVGGTEAFF. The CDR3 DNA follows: TGTGCCAGTAGAACAGTGGGTGGAACTGAAGCTTTCTTT.

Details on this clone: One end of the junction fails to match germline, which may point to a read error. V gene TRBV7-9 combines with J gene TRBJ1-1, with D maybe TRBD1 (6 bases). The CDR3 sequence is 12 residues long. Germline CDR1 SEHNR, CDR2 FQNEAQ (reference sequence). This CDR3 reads CASSLEYGTLIF. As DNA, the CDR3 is TGTGCCAGCAGCTTAGAGTATGGGACACTCATCTTT.